This TCR beta chain was found in a study of cytotoxic CD8 clonotypes in ibrutinib-treated CLL. Comment on this clone: What it binds is not known.

Cryopreserved PBMCs yielded about 2 micrograms of genomic DNA for TCR beta libraries. The targeted sequencing depth was 1 in 200,000 to 1 in 1 million T cells. Repertoires were generated with immunoSEQ multiplex PCR, while TCRdb's copy carries only in-frame clones and drops some. Altogether some 350,000 clones are present, roughly 67% being singletons, with the ten largest covering just under 6.5%. General study points: In comparison with age-matched healthy donors, baseline clonality was higher and tracked circulating CD8+ T-cell counts.

The germline CDR1 and CDR2 sequences are LGHNA and YSLEER. The CDR3 spans 16 residues. With V trimmed by 4 bases and J by 10 bases, 13 bases remained unmatched. The starting material was PBMCs, obtained after 36 months of ibrutinib treatment. This clonotype was sampled from a human donor with chronic lymphocytic leukemia. V and J are TRBV4-3 and TRBJ2-1; 10 bases agree with TRBD1. CDR3 sequence: CASSRRTGTGVGEQFF. CDR3 coding DNA: TGCGCCAGCAGCCGCCGAACCGGGACAGGGGTTGGGGAGCAGTTCTTC.